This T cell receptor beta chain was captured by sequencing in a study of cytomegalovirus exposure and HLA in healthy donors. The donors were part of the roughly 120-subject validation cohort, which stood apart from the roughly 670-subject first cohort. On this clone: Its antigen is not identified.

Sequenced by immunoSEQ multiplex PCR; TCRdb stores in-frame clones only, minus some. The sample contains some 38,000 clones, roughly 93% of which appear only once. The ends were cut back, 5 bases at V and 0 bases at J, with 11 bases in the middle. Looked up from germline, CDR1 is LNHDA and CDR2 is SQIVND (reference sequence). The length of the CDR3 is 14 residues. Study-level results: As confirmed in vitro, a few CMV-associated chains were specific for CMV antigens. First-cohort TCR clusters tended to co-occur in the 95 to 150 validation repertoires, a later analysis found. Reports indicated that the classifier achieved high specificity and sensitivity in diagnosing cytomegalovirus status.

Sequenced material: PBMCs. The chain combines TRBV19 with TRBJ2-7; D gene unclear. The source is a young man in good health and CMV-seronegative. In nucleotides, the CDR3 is TGTGCCAGTAGTGTCCCCAGTAACTCCTACGAGCAGTACTTC. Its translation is CASSVPSNSYEQYF. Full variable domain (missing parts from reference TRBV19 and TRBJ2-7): DGGITQSPKYLFRKEGQNVTLSCEQNLNHDAMYWYRQDPGQGLRLIYYSQIVNDFQKGDIAEGYSVSREKKESFPLTVTSAQKNPTAFYLCASSVPSNSYEQYFGPGTRLTVT.